The subject of this entry is one T cell receptor beta chain. The sample originates from a study of blood T cell repertoires in COVID-19. Study-level background: Nucleic acid was either cDNA or gDNA, and it came from T cells, B-cell-depleted T cells, or PBMCs.

Germline CDR1 is SNHLY and CDR2 is FYNNEI. The CDR3 sequence is 14 residues long. Trimming cost V 8 bases and J 10 bases; bases outside gene matches: 15. The authors' processing: Reference gene primer amplification in the assay estimated nucleated cell counts. Generated by immunoSEQ multiplex PCR, the TCRdb table keeps only in-frame clones and is missing some. That table gives V, J and clone size, and the DNA gave D and trimming. The sample has about 29,000 clones; about 88% are singletons. Specimen: peripheral blood. The TCR sequence derives from a man in his 70s with active COVID-19. V and J are TRBV2 and TRBJ2-3; 7 bases are a match to TRBD1. The CDR3 nucleotides are TGTGCCAGCGGCCAAGGCCCTAGCCAGGGGGCGCAGTATTTT. It is translated as CASGQGPSQGAQYF.